The present T cell receptor beta chain was sequenced within a study of OX40 agonist ivuxolimab in advanced cancers. Study as a whole: From roughly 20 to 85 years was the age range, with a mean of 60 years, and about 83% were male.

The germline CDR1 and CDR2 sequences are MNHNS and SASEGT. The length of the CDR3 is 15 residues. Trimming cost V 6 bases and J 3 bases; bases outside gene matches: 11. Sequencing used immunoSEQ multiplex PCR; TCRdb keeps in-frame clones, though not all of them. The sample includes 50,000 to 60,000 clones, over 80% of them seen just once. This specimen consisted of CD4+ or CD8+ T cells sorted from blood, obtained in a trial of the OX40 agonist ivuxolimab. The source of this sequence is an adult with an advanced solid tumor such as melanoma, head and neck, liver or kidney cancer. The rearrangement uses TRBV6-1 and TRBJ2-7, with TRBD1 matching 7 bases. The CDR3 reads CASREGTARFYEQYF. The CDR3 DNA reads TGTGCCAGCAGAGAGGGGACAGCCAGGTTCTACGAGCAGTACTTC.